Sequencing of this T cell receptor (beta chain) was carried out in a study of PD-1 blockade in classical Hodgkin lymphoma. Study conclusions and caveats: CD4+ but not CD8+ TCR diversity rose significantly by C4D1. Baseline diversity in complete responders resembled that of newly diagnosed patients. Why repertoires differed is undefined; disease activity or prior therapy possibly contributed.

The protocol was immunoSEQ multiplex PCR, while the TCRdb copy is restricted to in-frame clones and leaves out a portion. The sample lists about 35,000 clones, about 70% occurring once. Germline CDR1 SGHTA, CDR2 FQGNSA. Trimming pared 5 bases from V and 8 bases from J, leaving 10 bases between. The CDR3 totals 12 residues. As to this clone: Its antigen is not identified.

All patients relapsed after autologous stem cell transplantation, and brentuximab vedotin exposure varied. The best responses consisted of complete response, partial response or progressive disease. The chain joins TRBV7-2 to TRBJ2-1; D unresolved. The source of this sequence is a human donor with classical Hodgkin lymphoma. Sequencing was performed on peripheral blood mononuclear cells (PBMCs), taken before the second cycle of nivolumab. The CDR3 DNA follows: TGTGCCAGCAGCGTAGTATGGGATGAGCAGTTCTTC. It encodes CASSVVWDEQFF.